This paragraph reports one TCR beta chain. CDR3 size: 14 residues. Looked up from germline, CDR1 is MNHEY and CDR2 is SVGAGI. Trimming pared 2 bases from V and 1 base from J, leaving 8 bases between. These data originate in a study of T cells in Graves' hyperthyroidism and ophthalmopathy. There were TCR beta CDR3 regions amplified from RNA transcripts. The TCR CDR3 was amplified in a first-round RT-PCR using the HTBI primer set. TCRdb analysed the multiplex PCR reads with MiXCR anew, one entry per CDR3 protein. The repertoire holds 300,000 or so distinct CDR3 sequences, with around a fifth as singletons.

The chain employs TRBV6-5 and TRBJ1-1; maybe TRBD1 (5 bases). The sample taken for sequencing was blood. The receptor's source is a woman between 45 and 60 years old with Graves' hyperthyroidism. The CDR3 loop reads CASSYGQGNTEAFF. CDR3 in DNA: TGTGCCAGCAGTTACGGTCAGGGGAACACTGAAGCTTTCTTT.